These 31 T cell receptor beta chains were sequenced from one sample in a study of CD8 T cells in Susac syndrome. Reverse transcription of roughly 0.45 to 1 ug RNA was performed with random hexamers. TCRdb used MiXCR to reprocess the immunoSEQ multiplex PCR reads, holding one entry per CDR3 protein. The table includes fewer than 350,000 distinct CDR3 sequences, over 75% detected once. The sample was CD8+ T cells from PBMCs. Receptor source: a human donor with multiple sclerosis.

The chain is built from TRBV30 and TRBJ1-3; weak D call: TRBD1 (5 bases). V gave up 0 bases and J gave up 3 bases, with 15 bases separating them. This CDR3 spans 16 amino acids. The germline V gene has CDR1 GTSNPN and CDR2 SVGIG (reference sequence). The CDR3 here is CAWSVHEGGVGNTIYF. The DNA of the CDR3 is TGTGCCTGGAGTGTACATGAAGGAGGGGTTGGAAACACCATATATTTT.

The chain recombines TRBV20-1 with TRBJ2-3; no clear D gene. V was shortened by 0 bases and J by 2 bases, with 15 bases between the two germline ends. Per germline, CDR1 DFQATT and CDR2 SNEGSKA (reference sequence). CDR3 length equals 16 residues. Here the CDR3 DNA reads TGCAGTGCTAGAGATCTAGTCTCTTCCTCCACAGATACGCAGTATTTT. Its translation: CSARDLVSSSTDTQYF.

The chain joins TRBV19 to TRBJ2-7, with a weak D call TRBD2 (6 bases). V lost 4 bases and J 1 base, leaving 14 bases between the germline ends. Per germline, CDR1 LNHDA and CDR2 SQIVND (reference sequence). The CDR3 is made up of 15 amino acids. CDR3 sequence (DNA): TGTGCCAGTAGTACGGTGGAGGGATTATCCTACGAGCAGTACTTC. Translated, it gives CASSTVEGLSYEQYF.

The chain recombines TRBV27 with TRBJ1-2; D is ambiguous. V lost 6 bases and J 2 bases, leaving 10 bases between the germline ends. The CDR3 runs to 13 residues. CDR1 and CDR2 (germline): MNHEY, SMNVEV (reference sequence). The CDR3 spells CASRETANYGYTF. The CDR3 nucleotides read TGTGCCAGCAGGGAAACAGCAAACTATGGCTACACCTTC.

This rearrangement joins TRBV28 to TRBJ2-7; D is perhaps TRBD2 (6 bases). The CDR3 has 14 residues. Trimming shortened V by 6 bases and J by 0 bases, and 12 bases separated the two germline ends. Germline V gene lookup returns CDR1 MDHEN and CDR2 SYDVKM. CDR3 amino acids: CASRRDLSSYEQYF. The CDR3 nucleotides are TGTGCCAGCAGGCGGGACCTAAGCTCCTACGAGCAGTACTTC.

This CDR3 is CASRETGGSGANVLTF. The CDR3 DNA follows: TGTGCCAGCAGGGAGACAGGAGGCTCTGGGGCCAACGTCCTGACTTTC. This sequence joins TRBV25-1 and TRBJ2-6; a weak D match, TRBD1 (6 bases). V was pared by 6 bases and J by 0 bases, with 12 bases between. CDR1 MGHDK and CDR2 SYGVNS come from the germline V gene. The CDR3 runs 16 residues. Drawing the rest from reference TRBV25-1 and TRBJ2-6, the complete variable domain is EADIYQTPRYLVIGTGKKITLECSQTMGHDKMYWYQQDPGMELHLIHYSYGVNSTEKGDLSSESTVSRIRTEHFPLTLESARPSHTSQYLCASRETGGSGANVLTFGAGSRLTVL.

This rearrangement joins TRBV27 to TRBJ2-7, with 7 bases that match TRBD2. Germline CDR1 and CDR2: MNHEY and SMNVEV (reference sequence). The ends lost 7 bases at V and 0 bases at J; junction bases unmatched: 9. CDR3 size: 15 residues. The CDR3 region is CASKRGIPLSYEQYF. The CDR3 DNA reads TGTGCCAGCAAGCGGGGAATCCCCCTCTCCTACGAGCAGTACTTC.

This chain links TRBV20-1 with TRBJ1-1; 7 bases align to TRBD1. Germline assignment: CDR1 DFQATT and CDR2 SNEGSKA (reference sequence). J was trimmed by 1 base and V by 6 bases; bases with no gene match: 5. CDR3 length: 13 amino acids. Written as DNA, the CDR3 is TGCAGTGCCAGGGACAGCCAGAACACTGAAGCTTTCTTT. Its protein is CSARDSQNTEAFF.

The chain joins TRBV28 to TRBJ2-2, with D hard to call. Trimming pared 8 bases from V and 1 base from J, leaving 17 bases between. Germline values: CDR1 MDHEN, CDR2 SYDVKM. CDR3 length equals 16 residues. The CDR3 DNA follows: TGTGCCAGCCGGGCCCACCGGACGGTGAACACCGGGGAGCTGTTTTTT. This encodes CASRAHRTVNTGELFF.

CDR3 in amino acids: CASSMGEGRNGELFF. The CDR3, as DNA: TGTGCCAGCTCCATGGGGGAGGGCCGGAACGGGGAGCTGTTTTTT. The chain combines TRBV19 with TRBJ2-2, with 7 bases that match TRBD2. This CDR3 comprises 15 residues. The germline V gene encodes CDR1 LNHDA and CDR2 SQIVND (reference sequence). V shed 9 bases, J shed 7 bases, and the junction held 14 bases outside the gene matches.

The chain has TRBV5-8 and TRBJ1-4, with unresolved D. V was shortened by 4 bases and J by 6 bases, with 16 bases between the two germline ends. This CDR3 has 15 residues. The germline CDR1 and CDR2 sequences are SGHTS and YDEGEE. CDR3: CASSIHGIADEKLFF. CDR3 in DNA: TGTGCCAGCAGCATCCACGGGATCGCTGATGAAAAACTGTTTTTT.

The chain carries TRBV27 and TRBJ1-2; 7 bases are shared with TRBD1. Germline-derived CDR1 and CDR2 are MNHEY and SMNVEV (reference sequence). The ends lost 4 bases at V and 4 bases at J; junction bases unmatched: 3. There are 13 residues in the CDR3. This CDR3 reads CASSSWTGYGYTF. The CDR3 region has the DNA TGTGCCAGCAGTTCATGGACAGGCTATGGCTACACCTTC.

This clonotype was picked up one time. The V and J genes are TRBV30 and TRBJ2-1; tentative D call: TRBD1 (5 bases). The CDR3 is made up of 13 amino acids. V dropped 2 bases and J dropped 4 bases, with 9 bases sitting between them. Germline assignment: CDR1 GTSNPN and CDR2 SVGIG (reference sequence). The CDR3 region is CAWSPQAYNEQFF. The CDR3 bases are TGTGCCTGGAGTCCACAGGCTTACAATGAGCAGTTCTTC. Based on the CDR3 plus reference TRBV30 and TRBJ2-1, the full variable domain is SQTIHQWPATLVQPVGSPLSLECTVEGTSNPNLYWYRQAAGRGLQLLFYSVGIGQISSEVPQNLSASRPQDRQFILSSKKLLLSDSGFYLCAWSPQAYNEQFFGPGTRLTVL.

This clonotype was detected only a few times. The chain has TRBV5-6 and TRBJ2-4, with D possibly called TRBD1 or TRBD2 (6 bases each). Deletions cut 2 bases from V and 2 bases from J, with 11 bases between. The CDR3 length is 15 residues. Germline-derived CDR1 and CDR2 are SGHDT and YYEEEE. The CDR3 loop reads CASSFVGGTKNIQYF. DNA for the CDR3: TGTGCCAGCAGCTTCGTAGGGGGGACCAAAAACATTCAGTACTTC.

The rearrangement joins TRBV4-3 to TRBJ2-5, with a tentative D call TRBD2 (6 bases). The CDR3 sequence is 16 residues long. The V gene's germline CDR1 is LGHNA and CDR2 YSLEER. V gave up 0 bases and J gave up 2 bases, with 13 bases separating them. For the CDR3, the DNA is TGCGCCAGCAGCCAAGATGGAAGCGGGTATCAAGAGACCCAGTACTTC. Encoded protein: CASSQDGSGYQETQYF.

The rearrangement links TRBV30 to TRBJ1-1; D is unresolved. Germline values: CDR1 GTSNPN, CDR2 SVGIG (reference sequence). V dropped 3 bases and J dropped 12 bases, with 14 bases sitting between them. This CDR3 is 11 amino acids long. For the CDR3, the DNA is TGTGCCTGGAGGCATGGAGTGTCTTCTTTCTTT. Protein product: CAWRHGVSSFF.

The chain combines TRBV7-9 with TRBJ1-2; no reliable D call. CDR3 length equals 12 residues. Trimming removed 2 bases at V and 8 bases at J, with 9 bases between. The germline V gene encodes CDR1 SEHNR and CDR2 FQNEAQ (reference sequence). CDR3 coding DNA: TGTGCCAGCAGCTTAATGGTCGGAGGCTACACCTTC. Protein product: CASSLMVGGYTF.

This clonotype was detected only a few times. The chain has TRBV27 and TRBJ2-7; 7 nucleotides align to TRBD1. Germline lookup yields CDR1 MNHEY and CDR2 SMNVEV (reference sequence). V trimming: 5 bases; J trimming: 6 bases; junction bases outside the gene matches: 10. The CDR3 covers 14 residues. The CDR3 sequence: CASSPGTVVTEQYF. CDR3 DNA sequence: TGTGCCAGCAGTCCCGGGACAGTTGTAACCGAGCAGTACTTC.

This sequence joins TRBV27 and TRBJ1-5, with unresolved D. This CDR3 contains 13 residues. Germline V CDR1 and CDR2: MNHEY, SMNVEV (reference sequence). V lost 4 bases to trimming and J lost 8 bases, with 12 bases between them. The CDR3 reads CASSSTGWEPQHF. The CDR3 DNA reads as TGTGCCAGCAGTTCAACCGGCTGGGAGCCCCAGCATTTT.

The chain recombines TRBV13 with TRBJ2-5, with D possibly matching TRBD2 (5 bases). Trimming took 4 bases from V and 8 from J, leaving 11 bases between them. The germline gives CDR1 PRHDT, CDR2 FYEKMQ (reference sequence). The CDR3 extends over 12 amino acids. The CDR3 region is CASSSGKFTQYF. CDR3 sequence (DNA): TGTGCCAGCAGCTCCGGGAAGTTCACCCAGTACTTC.

This clonotype was recorded once. The chain uses TRBV5-4 and TRBJ2-7; D remains ambiguous. Germline CDR1 reads SGHNT; CDR2 reads YYREEE (reference sequence). V lost 2 bases to trimming and J lost 13 bases, with 16 bases between them. This CDR3 is 12 amino acids long. DNA of the CDR3: TGTGCCAGCAGCTTTTTTTCCAGTTCACAATACTTC. This encodes CASSFFSSSQYF.

The chain combines TRBV18 with TRBJ2-2; 11 bases are shared with TRBD2. CDR1 and CDR2 (germline): KGHSH, LQKENI. This CDR3 contains 17 residues. The V gene end was trimmed by 3 bases and the J gene end by 3 bases; junction bases not matched to a gene: 6. The CDR3 spells CASSPSPGLADTGELFF. The CDR3 DNA reads TGTGCCAGCTCACCTTCACCGGGACTAGCGGACACCGGGGAGCTGTTTTTT.

This clonotype came up once. The chain has TRBV7-9 and TRBJ1-5; 11 bases line up with TRBD1. The germline CDR1 and CDR2 sequences are SEHNR and FQNEAQ (reference sequence). The CDR3 is 16 amino acids. The V segment lost 0 bases and the J segment 7 bases; nucleotides outside the gene matches: 5. CDR3 in amino acids: CASSLAGTGGGQPQHF. CDR3 nucleotides: TGTGCCAGCAGCTTAGCTGGGACAGGGGGAGGACAGCCCCAGCATTTT.

The V call is TRBV7-9, the J call TRBJ2-7; 7 positions agree with TRBD1. The V and J ends lost 5 bases and 3 bases, in that order; junction bases with no gene match: 10. This CDR3 comprises 15 residues. Germline V lookup: CDR1 SEHNR, CDR2 FQNEAQ (reference sequence). The CDR3 bases are TGTGCCAGCAGCCACTCTGGGACAGCGCGCTACGAGCAGTACTTC. Its translation is CASSHSGTARYEQYF.

The chain uses TRBV4-3 and TRBJ1-4; D ambiguous. The CDR3 sequence is 17 residues long. The V gene lost 0 bases and the J gene lost 8 bases, with 19 bases spanning the gap. The germline gives CDR1 LGHNA, CDR2 YSLEER. The CDR3: CASSQDRGVRAREKLFF. The CDR3 nucleotides read TGCGCCAGCAGCCAAGATCGGGGTGTCAGAGCTAGGGAAAAACTGTTTTTT.

On this clonotype itself: One junction end disagrees with the germline gene, perhaps due to a read error. The chain recombines TRBV27 with TRBJ1-1; 7 nucleotides line up with TRBD1. This CDR3 contains 15 residues. CDR1 is MNHEY and CDR2 is SMNVEV in the germline V gene (reference sequence). CDR3 in DNA: TGTGCCAGCAGTCCCCGACAGGGAATGAACACTGAAGCTTCCTTT. It yields the protein CASSPRQGMNTEASF.

The gene calls are TRBV11-3 and TRBJ1-1; the match to TRBD1 covers 7 bases. The CDR3 is 15 residues long. Germline loops: CDR1 SGHNT, CDR2 YENEEA. V lost 0 bases to trimming and J lost 6 bases; unmatched junction nucleotides: 7. The CDR3 coding sequence is TGTGCCAGCAGCTTAGATGGAGGGGGCAGGTCTGAAGCTTTCTTT. Its translation is CASSLDGGGRSEAFF.

V gene TRBV6-4 combines with J gene TRBJ2-3, with TRBD1 as a possible D gene (5 bases). The CDR3 extends over 13 amino acids. V was cut by 1 base and J by 7 bases, with 9 bases left in between. Germline-derived CDR1 and CDR2 are MRHNA and SNTAGT. CDR3 in DNA: TGTGCCAGCAGTGACTGGGGCGGTTATACGCAGTATTTT. Translation: CASSDWGGYTQYF.

A word on this clonotype: Likely a read error: the CDR3 ends without its conserved phenylalanine or tryptophan. This chain joins TRBV13 and TRBJ2-1; 10 nucleotides align to TRBD2. This CDR3 spans 19 amino acids. V gave up 1 base and J gave up 0 bases; unmatched junction bases: 9. Germline V lookup: CDR1 PRHDT, CDR2 FYEKMQ (reference sequence). CDR3 sequence: CASSLALAGAAGSYNEQFL. CDR3 nucleotide sequence: TGTGCCAGCAGCTTAGCCCTAGCGGGAGCCGCGGGCTCCTACAATGAGCAGTTCTTG.

The genes are TRBV11-2 and TRBJ2-3, with 7 positions matching TRBD2. There are 15 residues in the CDR3. Germline CDR1 SGHAT, CDR2 FQNNGV. The trim removed 5 bases at V and 1 base at J, leaving 6 bases unmatched. The CDR3 DNA sequence: TGTGCCAGCAGCCCCGGGGGGATGGGCACAGATACGCAGTATTTT. The encoded protein is CASSPGGMGTDTQYF.

The CDR3 coding sequence is TGTGCCAGCAGTTCAGGGGGCCTACCCTACGAGCAGTACTTC. It specifies CASSSGGLPYEQYF. The V call is TRBV25-1, the J call TRBJ2-7; 8 bases are a match to TRBD1. The trim removed 5 bases at V and 2 bases at J, leaving 5 bases unmatched. This CDR3 contains 14 residues. Germline V gene data show CDR1 as MGHDK and CDR2 as SYGVNS.